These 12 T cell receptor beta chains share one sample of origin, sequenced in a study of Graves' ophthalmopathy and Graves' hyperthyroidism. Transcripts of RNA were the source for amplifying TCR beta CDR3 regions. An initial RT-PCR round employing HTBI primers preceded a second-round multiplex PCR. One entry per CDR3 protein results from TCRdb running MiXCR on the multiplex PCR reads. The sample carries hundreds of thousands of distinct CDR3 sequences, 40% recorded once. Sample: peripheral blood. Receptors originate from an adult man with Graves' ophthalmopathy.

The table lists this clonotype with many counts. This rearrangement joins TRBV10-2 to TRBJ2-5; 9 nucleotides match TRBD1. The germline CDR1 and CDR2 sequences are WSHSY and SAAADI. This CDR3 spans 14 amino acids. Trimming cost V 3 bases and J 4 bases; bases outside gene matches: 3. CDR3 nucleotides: TGCGCCAGCAGTGATCACAGGGGGCGAGAGACCCAGTACTTC. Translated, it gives CASSDHRGRETQYF.

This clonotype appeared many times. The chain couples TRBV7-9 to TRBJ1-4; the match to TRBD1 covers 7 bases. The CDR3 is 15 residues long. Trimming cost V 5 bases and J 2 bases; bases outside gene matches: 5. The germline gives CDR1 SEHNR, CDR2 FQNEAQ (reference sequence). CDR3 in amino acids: CASSRLTGTNEKLFF. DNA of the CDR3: TGTGCCAGCAGCCGTCTGACAGGGACTAATGAAAAACTGTTTTTT.

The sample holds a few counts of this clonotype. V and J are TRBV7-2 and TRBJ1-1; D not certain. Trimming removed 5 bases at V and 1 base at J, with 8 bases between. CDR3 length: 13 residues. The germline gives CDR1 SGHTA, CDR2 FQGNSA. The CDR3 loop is CASSHGGNTEAFF. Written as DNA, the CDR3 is TGTGCCAGCAGCCACGGTGGGAACACTGAAGCTTTCTTT. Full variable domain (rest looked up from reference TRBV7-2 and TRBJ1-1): GAGVSQSPSNKVTEKGKDVELRCDPISGHTALYWYRQSLGQGLEFLIYFQGNSAPDKSGLPSDRFSAERTGGSVSTLTIQRTQQEDSAVYLCASSHGGNTEAFFGQGTRLTVV.

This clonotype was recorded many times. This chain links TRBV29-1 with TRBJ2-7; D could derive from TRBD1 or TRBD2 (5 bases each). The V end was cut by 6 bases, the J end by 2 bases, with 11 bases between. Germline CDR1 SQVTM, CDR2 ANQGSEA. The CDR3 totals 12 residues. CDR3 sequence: CSVSEGTYEQYF. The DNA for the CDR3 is TGCAGCGTCTCTGAGGGGACCTACGAGCAGTACTTC.

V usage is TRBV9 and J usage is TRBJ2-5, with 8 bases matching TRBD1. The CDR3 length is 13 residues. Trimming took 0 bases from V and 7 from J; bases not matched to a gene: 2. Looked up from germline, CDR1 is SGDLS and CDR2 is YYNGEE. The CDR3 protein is CASSVGQGRTQYF. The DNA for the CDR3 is TGTGCCAGCAGCGTAGGACAGGGGAGGACCCAGTACTTC.

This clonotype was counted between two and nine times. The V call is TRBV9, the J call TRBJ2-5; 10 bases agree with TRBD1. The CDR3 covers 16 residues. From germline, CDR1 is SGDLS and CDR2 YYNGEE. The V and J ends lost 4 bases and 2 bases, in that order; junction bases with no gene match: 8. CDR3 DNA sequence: TGTGCCAGCAGCCGCGAGGAGGACAGGGGGCAAGAGACCCAGTACTTC. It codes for CASSREEDRGQETQYF. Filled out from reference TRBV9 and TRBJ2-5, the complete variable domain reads DSGVTQTPKHLITATGQRVTLRCSPRSGDLSVYWYQQSLDQGLQFLIQYYNGEERAKGNILERFSAQQFPDLHSELNLSSLELGDSALYFCASSREEDRGQETQYFGPGTRLLVL.

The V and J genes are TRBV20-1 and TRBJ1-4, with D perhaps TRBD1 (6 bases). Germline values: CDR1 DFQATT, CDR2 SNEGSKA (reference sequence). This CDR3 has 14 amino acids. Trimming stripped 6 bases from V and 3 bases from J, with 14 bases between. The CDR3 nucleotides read TGCAGTGCCCAGCTGGGGGGCCCTAATGAAAAACTGTTTTTT. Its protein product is CSAQLGGPNEKLFF.

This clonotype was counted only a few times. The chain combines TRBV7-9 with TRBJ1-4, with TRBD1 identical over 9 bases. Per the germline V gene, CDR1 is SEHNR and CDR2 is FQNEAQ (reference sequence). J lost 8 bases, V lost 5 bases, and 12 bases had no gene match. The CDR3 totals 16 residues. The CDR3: CASSPRFGTGLEKLFF. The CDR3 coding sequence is TGTGCCAGCAGCCCCCGGTTCGGGACAGGGCTAGAAAAACTGTTTTTT.

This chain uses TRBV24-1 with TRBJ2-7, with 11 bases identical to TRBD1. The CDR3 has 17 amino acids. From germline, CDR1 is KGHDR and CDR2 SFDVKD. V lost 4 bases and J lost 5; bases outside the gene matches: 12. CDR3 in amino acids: CATSDSGTGGSIDEQYF. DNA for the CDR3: TGTGCCACCAGTGACTCCGGGACAGGGGGTAGTATCGACGAGCAGTACTTC.

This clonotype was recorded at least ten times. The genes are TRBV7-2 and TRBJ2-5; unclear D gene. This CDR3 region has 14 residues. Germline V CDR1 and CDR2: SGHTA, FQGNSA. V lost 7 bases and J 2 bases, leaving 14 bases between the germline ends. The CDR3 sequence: CASTLWRPQETQYF. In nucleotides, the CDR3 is TGTGCCAGCACCCTTTGGCGTCCGCAAGAGACCCAGTACTTC. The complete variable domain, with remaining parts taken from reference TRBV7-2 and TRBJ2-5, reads GAGVSQSPSNKVTEKGKDVELRCDPISGHTALYWYRQSLGQGLEFLIYFQGNSAPDKSGLPSDRFSAERTGGSVSTLTIQRTQQEDSAVYLCASTLWRPQETQYFGPGTRLLVL.

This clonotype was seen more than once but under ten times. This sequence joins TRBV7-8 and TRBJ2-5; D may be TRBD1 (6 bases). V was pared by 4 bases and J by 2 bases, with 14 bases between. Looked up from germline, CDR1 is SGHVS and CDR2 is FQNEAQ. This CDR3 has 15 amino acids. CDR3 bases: TGTGCCAGCAGCTACAGGGTAATACAACAAGAGACCCAGTACTTC. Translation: CASSYRVIQQETQYF.

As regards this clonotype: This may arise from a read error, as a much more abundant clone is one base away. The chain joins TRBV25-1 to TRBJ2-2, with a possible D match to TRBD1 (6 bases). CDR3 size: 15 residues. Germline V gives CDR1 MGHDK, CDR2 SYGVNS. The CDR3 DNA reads TGTGCCAGCAGTGTACAGGGTCGTGGCACCGGGGAGCTGCTTTTT. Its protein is CASSVQGRGTGELLF.